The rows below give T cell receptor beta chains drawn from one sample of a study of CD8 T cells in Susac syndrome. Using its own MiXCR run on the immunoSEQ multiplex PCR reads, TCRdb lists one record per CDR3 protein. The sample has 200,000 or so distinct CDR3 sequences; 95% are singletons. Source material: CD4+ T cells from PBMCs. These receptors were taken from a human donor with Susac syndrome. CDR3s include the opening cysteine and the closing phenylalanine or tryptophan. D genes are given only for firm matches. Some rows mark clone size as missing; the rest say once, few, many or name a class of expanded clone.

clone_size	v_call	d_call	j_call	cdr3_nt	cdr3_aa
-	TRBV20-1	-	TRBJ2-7	TGCAGTGCCCACACGGGGCTACTCGAGCAGTACTTC	CSAHTGLLEQYF
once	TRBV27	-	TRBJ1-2	TGTGCCAGCACTCCCTATAGGGGGGGCGGCTATGGCTACACCTTC	CASTPYRGGGYGYTF
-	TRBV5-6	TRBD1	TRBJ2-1	TGTGCCAGCAGCTTTCAGGGGGCGAGCTCCTACAATGAGCAGTTCTTC	CASSFQGASSYNEQFF
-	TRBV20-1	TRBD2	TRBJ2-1	TGCAGTCTGCTAGGGACTAGCGATTCCTACAATGAGCAGTTCTTC	CSLLGTSDSYNEQFF
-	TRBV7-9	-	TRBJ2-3	TGTGCCAGCAGCAAGACTAGAGGGATAGATACGCAGTATTTT	CASSKTRGIDTQYF
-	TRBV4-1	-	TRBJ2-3	TGCGCCAGCAGCCAAGTGCTAGATACGCAGTATTTT	CASSQVLDTQYF
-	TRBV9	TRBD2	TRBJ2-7	TGTGCCAGCAGCGTAGCTGGTGCGGGGGGTGGCGAGCAGTACTTC	CASSVAGAGGGEQYF
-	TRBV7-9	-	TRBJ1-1	TGTGCCAGCAGCTCGCGGCAGGGGTGCACTGAAGCTTTCTTT	CASSSRQGCTEAFF
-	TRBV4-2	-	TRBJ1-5	TGTGCCAGCAGCCAAGAACCAGGGGATCGCAATCAGCCCCAGCATTTT	CASSQEPGDRNQPQHF
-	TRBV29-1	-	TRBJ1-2	TGCAGCGTTTCCCCAGACGGAACTAACTATGGCTACACCTTC	CSVSPDGTNYGYTF
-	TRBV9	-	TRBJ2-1	TGTGCCAGCAGCGTAGGAGCCTCCTACAATGAGCAGTTCTTC	CASSVGASYNEQFF
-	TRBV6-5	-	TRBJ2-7	TGTGCCAGCAGTTACGGGCAGACCGCCGAGCAGTACTTC	CASSYGQTAEQYF
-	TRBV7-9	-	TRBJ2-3	TGTGCCAGCAGCCTCCCGGGCAGGGGAGGTAGTACAGATACGCAGTATTTT	CASSLPGRGGSTDTQYF
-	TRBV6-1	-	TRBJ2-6	TGTGCCAGCAGTGTTCCCACTGGGGCCAACGTCCTGACTTTC	CASSVPTGANVLTF
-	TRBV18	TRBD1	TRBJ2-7	TGTGCCAGCTCTCGGACAGGGTCCCACGAGCAGTACTTC	CASSRTGSHEQYF
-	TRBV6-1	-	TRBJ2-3	TGTGCCAGCAGTTGGGACAGCACAGATACGCAGTATTTT	CASSWDSTDTQYF
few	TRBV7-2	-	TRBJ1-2	TGTGCCAGCAGCCTCGTAGCGGCAGGGCTCTATGGCTACACCTTC	CASSLVAAGLYGYTF
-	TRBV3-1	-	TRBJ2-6	TGTGCCAGCACCTTACAGTGGGGTGGGGCCAACGTCCTGACTTTC	CASTLQWGGANVLTF
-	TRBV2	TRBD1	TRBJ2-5	TGTGCCAGCAGTAGTTTGGACAGGGTCCAAGAGACCCAGTACTTC	CASSSLDRVQETQYF
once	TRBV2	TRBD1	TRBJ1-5	TGTGCCAGCAAAAAGGGACAGGGTAATCAGCCCCAGCATTTT	CASKKGQGNQPQHF
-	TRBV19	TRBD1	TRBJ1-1	TGTGCCAGTAGTATATTTGGGACAGGAGCTTTCTTT	CASSIFGTGAFF
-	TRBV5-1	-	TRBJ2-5	TGCGCCAGCAGCTCACGTACGGGACTCCGTCCCCTCGAAGAGACCCAGTACTTC	CASSSRTGLRPLEETQYF
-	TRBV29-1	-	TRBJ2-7	TGCAGCGTCACCTACAAAGCAGGGCCAACAGACTACGAGCAGTACTTC	CSVTYKAGPTDYEQYF
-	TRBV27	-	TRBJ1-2	TGTGCCAGCAGGGAAGGAGAGAAAGGCTACACCTTC	CASREGEKGYTF
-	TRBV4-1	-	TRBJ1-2	TGCGCCAGCAGCCAAAGTGATGCTAACTATGGCTACACCTTC	CASSQSDANYGYTF
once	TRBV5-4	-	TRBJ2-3	TGTGCCAGCAGCTTGGAGGTTACAAGCACAGATACGCAGTATTTT	CASSLEVTSTDTQYF
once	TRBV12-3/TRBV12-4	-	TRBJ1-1	TGTGCCAGCAGTCCGGGGATGGTCACTGAAGCTTTCTTT	CASSPGMVTEAFF
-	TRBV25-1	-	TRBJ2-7	TGTGCCAGCAGTGAGGGGTGGAGGAGGATCAACGAGCAGTACTTC	CASSEGWRRINEQYF
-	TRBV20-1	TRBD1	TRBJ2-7	TGCAGTGCCAGGTCGGACAGGGGACTTTCCGAGCAGTACTTC	CSARSDRGLSEQYF
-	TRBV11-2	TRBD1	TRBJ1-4	TGTGCCAGCAGCTTTGAACGACAGGGCGGAAAACTGTTTTTT	CASSFERQGGKLFF
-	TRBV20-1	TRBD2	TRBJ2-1	TGCAGTGCCGGCCTGGGACTAGCGGGGGGGTACAATGAGCAGTTCTTC	CSAGLGLAGGYNEQFF
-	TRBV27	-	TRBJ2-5	TGTGCCAGCAGTTTCGGGTTACAAGAGACCCAGTACTTC	CASSFGLQETQYF
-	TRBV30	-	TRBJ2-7	TGTGCCTGGAGTCGGGGACGGACCTACGAGCAGTACTTC	CAWSRGRTYEQYF
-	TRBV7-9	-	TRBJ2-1	TGTGCCAGCAGCTTAGATCTAGGTCCCCGAAATGAGCAGTTCTTC	CASSLDLGPRNEQFF
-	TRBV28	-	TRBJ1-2	TGTGCCAGCAGTTTATCGCGTGCAGGCGGTGGCTACACCTTC	CASSLSRAGGGYTF